This record covers a single TCR beta chain. Its antigen target is currently unknown. The sample holds no much larger clone one base away, and base qualities are not on file. Taken with the paper, the label for time point translates to: baseline, week 1 (first vaccination visit). What the treatment or condition label conveys for this sample: pre-vaccination baseline after standard-of-care therapy. All donors had newly diagnosed IDH1-mutant astrocytomas of WHO grade 3 or 4 that showed loss of nuclear ATRX. The samples were drawn from NOA16, a multicentre, single-arm, open-label phase I trial in Germany that tested a mutant IDH1 peptide vaccine in humans for the first time. For immunogenicity testing, the blood drawn at visit V03 was used as the baseline sample. Genomic DNA for TCRB sequencing was isolated from EDTA blood with the DNeasy Blood and Tissue Kit. This entry belongs to a study of a mutant IDH1 vaccine in newly diagnosed glioma (dated by TCRdb to about 2021). Context from the whole study: Of the roughly 34 treated patients, about 60% were male and approximately 38% were female, and the mean age was 40.4 years. Prior to enrollment, standard therapy consisting of radiotherapy alone, temozolomide alone, or radiochemotherapy with temozolomide had been administered to patients, with the combination being received by most patients. Peripheral blood was drawn at six visits: V03 (baseline), V05, V07, V10, V12 and V13. Longitudinal TCRB deep sequencing was done for about two dozen treated patients, wherever samples were available for exploratory analyses.

CDR3 length: 14 amino acids, cysteine to phenylalanine. Kept here is only the CDR3 DNA, which spans 42 bases and is read in frame from base 1. Looking up the germline V gene (reference sequence) yields CDR1 SGHKS and CDR2 YYEKEE. General study outcomes and caveats: Across multiple MHC alleles, vaccine-induced immune responses were seen in about 93% of patients. Changes in the top peripheral T cell clonotypes picked up by TCRB sequencing did not appear to be linked to pseudoprogression. PBMC samples for TCRB deep sequencing were selected based on availability. The authors stated that sample limitations prevented analyses of patient blood samples from being reproduced.

Library creation used the immunoSEQ multiplex PCR assay. Following the manufacturer's protocol, the hsTCRB Kit was used to amplify rearranged TCR beta chain sequences. An Illumina MiSeq was used to sequence the TCRB libraries. As for the original processing: The kit vendor's proprietary platform handled demultiplexing, trimming and gene mapping. As stored in TCRdb, this immuneACCESS dataset retains in-frame rearrangements with V and J assigned. A fraction of the clones does not appear; measured against another copy, unresolved V genes explain less than half of the discrepancy, and the remainder lacks a known reason. V, J and clone size are taken as reported in that table, and D and trimming were inferred from the DNA itself. This sample has roughly 99,000 clones in its table, and approximately 90% of those were observed once. The ten largest clones take up under 0.65% of the sample.

The specimen was PBMCs, collected from a glioma patient treated with radiotherapy, temozolomide or both. The rearrangement joined TRBV5-5 to TRBJ2-5; 5 matching bases give a weak D call of TRBD1. The DNA end is more similar to TRBJ2-7, so the J call may be wrong. The clonotype comes from a woman aged 45-59 years with glioma. For the CDR3, the sequence is CASSLQGRSYEQYF. The nucleotides read TGTGCCAGCAGCTTGCAGGGCAGGTCCTACGAGCAGTACTTC.